This T cell receptor (beta chain) comes out of a study of identical twins. This CDR3 comprises 11 residues. V lost 6 bases to trimming and J lost 6 bases, with 11 bases between them. Looked up from germline, CDR1 is DFQATT and CDR2 is SNEGSKA (reference sequence). TCRdb itself ran the 5' RACE reads through MiXCR, one entry per CDR3 protein. This repertoire shows 1.5 million to 2 million distinct CDR3 sequences, under 35% found once; its top ten account for more than 0.25%. This clonotype has just a few counts. The receptor was isolated from a newborn girl in good health. The chain employs TRBV20-1 and TRBJ1-2; weak D call: TRBD1 (5 bases). Sequencing used cord blood. CDR3 in amino acids: CSARSGHGYTF. CDR3 sequence (DNA): TGCAGTGCGAGGTCAGGGCATGGCTACACCTTC.